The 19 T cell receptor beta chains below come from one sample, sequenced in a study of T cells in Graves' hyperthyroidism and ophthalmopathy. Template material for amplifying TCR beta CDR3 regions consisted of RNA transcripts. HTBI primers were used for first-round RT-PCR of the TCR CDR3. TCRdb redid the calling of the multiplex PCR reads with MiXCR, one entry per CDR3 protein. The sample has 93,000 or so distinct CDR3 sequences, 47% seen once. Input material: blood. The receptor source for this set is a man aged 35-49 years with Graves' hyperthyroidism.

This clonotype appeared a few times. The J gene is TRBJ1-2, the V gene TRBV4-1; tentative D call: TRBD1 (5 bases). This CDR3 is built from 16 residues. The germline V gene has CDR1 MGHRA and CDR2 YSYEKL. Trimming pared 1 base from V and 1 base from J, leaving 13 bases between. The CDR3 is CASSQGPGAINYGYTF. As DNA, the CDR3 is TGCGCCAGCAGCCAAGGACCCGGGGCGATTAACTATGGCTACACCTTC.

CDR3 loop: CASTRRRGGVTDTQYF. CDR3 DNA sequence: TGTGCCAGCACCAGGAGGAGGGGGGGAGTCACAGATACGCAGTATTTT. The rearrangement links TRBV7-8 to TRBJ2-3, with D possibly TRBD2 on 7 matching bases. CDR1 SGHVS and CDR2 FQNEAQ come from the germline V gene. The V gene lost 7 bases and the J gene lost 2 bases, with 19 bases spanning the gap. The length of the CDR3 is 16 residues.

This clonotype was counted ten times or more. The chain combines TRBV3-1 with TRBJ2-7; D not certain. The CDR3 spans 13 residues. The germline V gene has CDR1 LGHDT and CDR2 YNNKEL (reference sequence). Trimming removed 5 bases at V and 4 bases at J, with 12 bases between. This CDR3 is CASSAGDKYEQYF. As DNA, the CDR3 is TGTGCCAGCAGCGCCGGCGACAAGTACGAGCAGTACTTC.

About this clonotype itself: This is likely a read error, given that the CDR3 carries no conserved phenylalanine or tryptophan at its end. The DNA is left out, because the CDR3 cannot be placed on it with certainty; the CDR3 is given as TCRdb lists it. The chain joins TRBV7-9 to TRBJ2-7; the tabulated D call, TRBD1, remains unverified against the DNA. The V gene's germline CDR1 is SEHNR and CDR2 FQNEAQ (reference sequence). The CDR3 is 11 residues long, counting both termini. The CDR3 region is CASSVGTGWYS.

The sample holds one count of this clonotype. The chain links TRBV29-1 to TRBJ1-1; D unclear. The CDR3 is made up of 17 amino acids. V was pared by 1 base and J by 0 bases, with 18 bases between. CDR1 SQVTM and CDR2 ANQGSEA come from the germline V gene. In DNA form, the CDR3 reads TGCAGCGTTGAAGCGGGCGGGCAGTTCGGTGTGAACACTGAAGCTTTCTTT. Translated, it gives CSVEAGGQFGVNTEAFF.

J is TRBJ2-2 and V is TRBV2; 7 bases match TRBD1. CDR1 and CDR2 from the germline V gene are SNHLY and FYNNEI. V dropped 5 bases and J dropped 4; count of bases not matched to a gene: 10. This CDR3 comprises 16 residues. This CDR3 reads CASSPGQRVITGELFF. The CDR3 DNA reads TGTGCCAGCAGTCCGGGACAGCGCGTGATCACCGGGGAGCTGTTTTTT.

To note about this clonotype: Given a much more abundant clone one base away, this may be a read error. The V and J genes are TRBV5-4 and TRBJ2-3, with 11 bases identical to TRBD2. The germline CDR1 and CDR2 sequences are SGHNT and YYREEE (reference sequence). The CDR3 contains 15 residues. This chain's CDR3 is CASSSSGGPADTQDF. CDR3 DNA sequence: TGTGCCAGCAGCTCTAGCGGGGGGCCGGCAGATACGCAGGATTTT.

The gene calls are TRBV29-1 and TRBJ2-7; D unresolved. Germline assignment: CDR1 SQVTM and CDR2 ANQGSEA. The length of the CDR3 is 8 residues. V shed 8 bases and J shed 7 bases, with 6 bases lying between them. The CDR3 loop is CSTTEQYF. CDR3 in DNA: TGCAGCACGACTGAGCAGTACTTC.

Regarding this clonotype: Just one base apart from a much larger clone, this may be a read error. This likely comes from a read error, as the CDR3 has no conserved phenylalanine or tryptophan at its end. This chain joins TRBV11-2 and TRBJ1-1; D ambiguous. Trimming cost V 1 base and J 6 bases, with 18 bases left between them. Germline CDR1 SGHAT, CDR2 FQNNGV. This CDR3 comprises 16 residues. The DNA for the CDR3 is TGTGCCAGCAGCTTAGGGGTGGTCAGGTCCTCTCCTGAAGCTTTCTCT. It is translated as CASSLGVVRSSPEAFS.

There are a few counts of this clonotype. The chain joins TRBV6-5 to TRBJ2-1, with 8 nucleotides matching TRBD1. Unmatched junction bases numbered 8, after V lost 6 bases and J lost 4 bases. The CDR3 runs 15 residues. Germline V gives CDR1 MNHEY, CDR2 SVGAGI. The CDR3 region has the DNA TGTGCCAGCAGGCCCCCGGGACAGGCTTACAATGAGCAGTTCTTC. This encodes CASRPPGQAYNEQFF.

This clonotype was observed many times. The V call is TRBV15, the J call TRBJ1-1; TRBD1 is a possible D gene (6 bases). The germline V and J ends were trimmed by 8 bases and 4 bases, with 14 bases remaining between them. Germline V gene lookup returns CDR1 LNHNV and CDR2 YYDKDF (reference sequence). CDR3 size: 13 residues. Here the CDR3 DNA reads TGTGCCACCTCTCTTTGGGGGGCCACTGAAGCTTTCTTT. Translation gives CATSLWGATEAFF.

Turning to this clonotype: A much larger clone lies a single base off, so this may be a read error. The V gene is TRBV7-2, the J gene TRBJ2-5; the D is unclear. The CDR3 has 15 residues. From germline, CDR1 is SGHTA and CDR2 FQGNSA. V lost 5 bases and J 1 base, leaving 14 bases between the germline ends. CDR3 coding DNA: TGTGCCAGCAGCAGGAACGAGGTCCCCCAAGAGACCCAGTACTTC. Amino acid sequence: CASSRNEVPQETQYF. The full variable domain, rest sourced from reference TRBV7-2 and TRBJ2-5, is GAGVSQSPSNKVTEKGKDVELRCDPISGHTALYWYRQSLGQGLEFLIYFQGNSAPDKSGLPSDRFSAERTGGSVSTLTIQRTQQEDSAVYLCASSRNEVPQETQYFGPGTRLLVL.

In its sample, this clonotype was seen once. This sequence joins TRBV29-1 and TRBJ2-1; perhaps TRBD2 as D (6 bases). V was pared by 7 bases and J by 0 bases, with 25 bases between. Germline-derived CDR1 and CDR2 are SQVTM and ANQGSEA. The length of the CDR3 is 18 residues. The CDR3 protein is CSALPYASAVSSYNEQFF. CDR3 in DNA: TGCAGCGCCTTACCCTATGCTAGCGCGGTGAGCTCCTACAATGAGCAGTTCTTC.

The CDR3 nucleotides are TGTGCCAGCAGCCTCGGACTCCGATACGAGCAGTACTTC. It specifies CASSLGLRYEQYF. This sequence joins TRBV11-3 and TRBJ2-7; weak D call: TRBD2 (5 bases). CDR1 and CDR2 from the germline V gene are SGHNT and YENEEA. The CDR3 covers 13 residues. V was clipped by 5 bases and J by 4 bases, with 12 bases between them.

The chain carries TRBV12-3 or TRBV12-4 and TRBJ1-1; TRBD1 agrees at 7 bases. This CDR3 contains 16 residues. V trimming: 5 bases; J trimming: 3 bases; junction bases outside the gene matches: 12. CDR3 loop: CASSPGQLRVDTEAFF. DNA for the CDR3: TGTGCCAGCAGTCCGGGACAGCTCAGAGTCGACACTGAAGCTTTCTTT.

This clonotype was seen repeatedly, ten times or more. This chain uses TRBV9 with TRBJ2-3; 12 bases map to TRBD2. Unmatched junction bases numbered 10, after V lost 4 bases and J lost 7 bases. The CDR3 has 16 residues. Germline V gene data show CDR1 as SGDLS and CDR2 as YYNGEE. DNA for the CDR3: TGTGCCAGCAGCTCGGCGACTAGCGGGGGCGCATATACGCAGTATTTT. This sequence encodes CASSSATSGGAYTQYF.

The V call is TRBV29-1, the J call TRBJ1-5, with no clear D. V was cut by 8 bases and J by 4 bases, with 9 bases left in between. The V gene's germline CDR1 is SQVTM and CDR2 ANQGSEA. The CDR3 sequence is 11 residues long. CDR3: CSQDKNQPQHF. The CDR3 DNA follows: TGCAGCCAAGACAAGAATCAGCCCCAGCATTTT.

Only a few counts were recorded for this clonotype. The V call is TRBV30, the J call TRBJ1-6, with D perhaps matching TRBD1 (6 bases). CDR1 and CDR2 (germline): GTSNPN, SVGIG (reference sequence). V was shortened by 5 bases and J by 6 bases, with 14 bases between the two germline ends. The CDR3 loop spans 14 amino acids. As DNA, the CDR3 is TGTGCCTGGTCTCCACAGGGAGTTAATTCACCCCTCCACTTT. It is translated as CAWSPQGVNSPLHF.

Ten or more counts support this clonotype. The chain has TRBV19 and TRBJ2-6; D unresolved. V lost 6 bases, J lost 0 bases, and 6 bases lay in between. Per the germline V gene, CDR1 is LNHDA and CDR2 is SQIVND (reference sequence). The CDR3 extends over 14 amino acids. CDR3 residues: CASRIGSGANVLTF. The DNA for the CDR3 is TGTGCCAGTAGAATCGGCTCTGGGGCCAACGTCCTGACTTTC.